The 9 T cell receptor beta chains reported below all come from one sample, sequenced in a study of cytomegalovirus exposure and HLA in healthy donors (dated by TCRdb to about 2017). Library generation was performed with the immunoSEQ multiplex PCR assay. A mixture of 60 forward primers for TCR Vbeta segments and 13 reverse primers for TCR Jbeta segments was used in the multiplex PCR. The clones in this table, taken by TCRdb from immuneACCESS, are in-frame only. Not every clone is retained; where verified, under half of the shortfall comes from an unresolved V gene, and the cause of the rest is unknown. This sample gives about 140,000 clones in total; approximately 80% of them show up just once. In total, the top ten clones hold around 3.6% of the sample. Sequencing was done on a sample of PBMCs. These TCRs come from a man aged 18 to 29 in good health and CMV-seronegative.

The chain couples TRBV7-2 to TRBJ2-5; D is possibly TRBD2 (5 bases). This CDR3 is built from 15 residues. Germline V lookup: CDR1 SGHTA, CDR2 FQGNSA. The germline V and J ends were trimmed by 1 base and 4 bases, with 13 bases remaining between them. The CDR3 region is CASSLGSSVIETQYF. The CDR3, as DNA: TGTGCCAGCAGCTTAGGGAGTAGCGTAATAGAGACCCAGTACTTC.

The chain recombines TRBV2 with TRBJ2-5; a weak D match, TRBD1 (5 bases). V lost 0 bases, J lost 2 bases, and 16 bases lay in between. This CDR3 has 17 residues. Germline V CDR1 and CDR2: SNHLY, FYNNEI. In DNA form, the CDR3 reads TGTGCCAGCAGTGAAGCGCTCCAGGGTGTATCACAAGAGACCCAGTACTTC. This encodes CASSEALQGVSQETQYF. The full variable domain, rest sourced from reference TRBV2 and TRBJ2-5, is EPEVTQTPSHQVTQMGQEVILRCVPISNHLYFYWYRQILGQKVEFLVSFYNNEISEKSEIFDDQFSVERPDGSNFTLKIRSTKLEDSAMYFCASSEALQGVSQETQYFGPGTRLLVL.

This rearrangement joins TRBV7-8 to TRBJ1-5; 8 bases agree with TRBD1. The germline V gene encodes CDR1 SGHVS and CDR2 FQNEAQ. CDR3 length equals 16 residues. V lost 5 bases to trimming and J lost 4 bases; unmatched junction nucleotides: 10. This chain's CDR3 is CASSRPGRGLNQPQHF. The CDR3 coding sequence is TGTGCCAGCAGCAGGCCAGGCAGGGGGCTTAATCAGCCCCAGCATTTT.

The chain couples TRBV5-1 to TRBJ2-7; 7 positions match TRBD1. The junction had 4 bases not matched to a gene; V was cut back by 0 bases and J by 1 base. Germline CDR1 reads SGHRS; CDR2 reads YFSETQ. CDR3 length: 15 residues. Here the CDR3 DNA reads TGCGCCAGCAGCTTGGTTCGGACAGGTTCCTACGAGCAGTACTTC. It is translated as CASSLVRTGSYEQYF.

This sequence joins TRBV10-1 and TRBJ2-1; 8 nucleotides agree with TRBD2. Germline V gives CDR1 WNHNN, CDR2 SYGVQD (reference sequence). The CDR3 has 16 residues. The V and J ends lost 3 bases and 7 bases, in that order; junction bases with no gene match: 11. This chain's CDR3 is CASSDGAGGPSNEQFF. CDR3 nucleotide sequence: TGCGCCAGCAGTGACGGGGCGGGGGGCCCGTCGAATGAGCAGTTCTTC.

This rearrangement joins TRBV19 to TRBJ1-5; tentative D call: TRBD1 (6 bases). Germline V lookup: CDR1 LNHDA, CDR2 SQIVND (reference sequence). Trimming cost V 6 bases and J 2 bases, with 14 bases left between them. The CDR3 runs to 15 residues. DNA for the CDR3: TGTGCCAGTAGCCACAGGGAGTGGGGCAATCAGCCCCAGCATTTT. Translating it yields CASSHREWGNQPQHF.

The CDR3 spells CASSDAGSPYGYTF. DNA for the CDR3: TGTGCCAGCAGCGATGCCGGGTCTCCCTATGGCTACACCTTC. The chain uses TRBV5-6 and TRBJ1-2; no definite D call. The CDR3 runs to 14 residues. V was pared by 4 bases and J by 4 bases, with 14 bases between. Germline CDR1 reads SGHDT; CDR2 reads YYEEEE. The full variable domain, with the rest looked up from reference TRBV5-6 and TRBJ1-2, is DAGVTQSPTHLIKTRGQQVTLRCSPKSGHDTVSWYQQALGQGPQFIFQYYEEEERQRGNFPDRFSGHQFPNYSSELNVNALLLGDSALYLCASSDAGSPYGYTFGSGTRLTVV.

This chain connects TRBV5-1 to TRBJ2-1; 8 bases are shared with TRBD1. Germline V lookup: CDR1 SGHRS, CDR2 YFSETQ. Unmatched junction bases numbered 8, after V lost 2 bases and J lost 4 bases. The CDR3 loop spans 16 amino acids. Here the CDR3 reads CASSFGDRSSYNEQFF. The CDR3 DNA is TGCGCCAGCAGCTTTGGGGACAGGAGCTCTTACAATGAGCAGTTCTTC.

This rearrangement joins TRBV7-6 to TRBJ1-2, with TRBD1 matching over 9 bases. This CDR3 comprises 18 residues. V lost 5 bases and J lost 7; bases outside the gene matches: 20. CDR1 is SGHVS, CDR2 FNYEAQ, per germline. For the CDR3, the DNA is TGTGCCAGCAGCCCCCAACCCGGGACAGGGCCTTATACGGGTGGCTACACCTTC. This gives the protein CASSPQPGTGPYTGGYTF.